This TCR beta chain was captured by sequencing in a study of shared clonotypes between healthy human individuals. The study, taken as a whole, reports: Across subsets, estimated richness was generally greater for naive than for memory populations. Between a handful of donors, naive CD4 clonotypes were shared at a level of about 5%. Exclusively blood specimens were collected; tissue repertoires likely differ.

Deep-level settings were used for running the assay. Method: immunoSEQ multiplex PCR; TCRdb's copy keeps in-frame clones and lacks some. Of over 950,000 clones in the sample, 60% to 85% are singletons; the top ten hold approximately 0.95%. A note on this clone: Its antigen is not known.

Trimming pared 0 bases from V and 6 bases from J, leaving 17 bases between. Germline lookup yields CDR1 SGDLS and CDR2 YYNGEE. The length of the CDR3 is 16 residues. The sequenced sample consisted of memory CD4+ T cells from PBMCs. Subset indicated: CD45RA-negative fraction. The sequence was collected from a man aged 18 to 35 in good health. Some clones in this sample may be carry-over from other donors' samples. The chain is built from TRBV9 and TRBJ2-3, with D possibly being TRBD1 (6 bases). The CDR3 bases are TGTGCCAGCAGCGTAGGGGGTCACACAGGGACGGATACGCAGTATTTT. Amino acid sequence: CASSVGGHTGTDTQYF.